What follows describes a single T cell receptor (beta chain). This specimen comes from a study of blood T cell repertoires in COVID-19. The junction had 6 bases not matched to a gene; V was cut back by 4 bases and J by 1 base. CDR1 is SGHRS and CDR2 is YFSETQ in the germline V gene. This CDR3 has 15 residues. The method was immunoSEQ multiplex PCR; TCRdb's version includes in-frame clones alone and lacks a portion of them. This sample has 75,000 to 95,000 clones; more than 65% occur once, and the top ten carry around 6.9%. This chain connects TRBV5-1 to TRBJ2-3; TRBD1 matches at 7 bases. This TCR derives from a man aged 55 to 69 with acute or convalescent COVID-19. The sample was peripheral blood. CDR3: CASSRTTGGTDTQYF. CDR3 nucleotide sequence: TGCGCCAGCAGCCGCACCACAGGGGGCACAGATACGCAGTATTTT.